This TCR beta chain was captured by sequencing in a study of blood T cell repertoires in COVID-19. The wider study: PBMCs, B-cell-depleted T cells, or T cells provided the cDNA or gDNA that made up the material.

Germline assignment: CDR1 LNHDA and CDR2 SQIVND (reference sequence). The J segment lost 4 bases and the V segment lost 7 bases, leaving 4 bases of the junction unmatched. This CDR3 has 15 residues. Produced via immunoSEQ multiplex PCR; TCRdb's table is partial and in-frame only. The sample yields about 270,000 clones, approximately 87% seen once. A single count supports this clone. V gene TRBV19 combines with J gene TRBJ2-1, with 13 positions matching TRBD2. This receptor was taken from a woman aged 25 to 39 with COVID-19, enrolled during active disease. Sequenced sample: peripheral blood. CDR3: CASTRTSGGYNEQFF. In DNA form, the CDR3 reads TGTGCCAGTACCAGGACTAGCGGGGGTTACAATGAGCAGTTCTTC.